The 15 T cell receptor beta chains in this list originate from one sample, sequenced in a study of T cells after yellow fever vaccination. TCRdb recomputed calls from the 5' RACE reads with MiXCR, one row per CDR3 protein. The data hold roughly 79,000 distinct CDR3 sequences, with under 9.5% observed a single time. Sequencing used CD8+ T cells sorted from PBMCs, obtained 9 to 10 days after the first yellow fever vaccination. Receptors were obtained from a man aged 18 to 35 who received the YFV17D yellow fever vaccine.

This clonotype has a count of ten or more. The rearrangement joins TRBV21-1 to TRBJ2-2; the D call in the table, TRBD1, was not verified against the DNA. TRBV21-1 is reported as a pseudogene. This CDR3 is 13 amino acids long. The CDR3 coding sequence is TGTGCCAGCAGGCCCCAGGGGGCCGGGGAGCTGTTTTTT. This sequence encodes CASRPQGAGELFF.

The V and J genes are TRBV4-1 and TRBJ2-7; 10 bases line up with TRBD1. CDR3 length equals 14 residues. Germline CDR1 is MGHRA and CDR2 is YSYEKL. V shed 1 base and J 5 bases; nucleotides not matched to a gene: 2. As DNA, the CDR3 is TGCGCCAGCAGCCAAGGACAGGGGGCCGACGAGCAGTACGTC. It specifies CASSQGQGADEQYV.

This clonotype was seen at least ten times. The chain employs TRBV4-2 and TRBJ2-1; no definite D call. The CDR3 consists of 14 residues. The ends were cut back, 0 bases at V and 5 bases at J, with 8 bases in the middle. In germline, CDR1 is LGHNA, CDR2 YNFKEQ. CDR3 coding DNA: TGTGCCAGCAGCCAAGATGGCGCAGACAATGAGCAGTTCTTC. Its protein is CASSQDGADNEQFF.

This clonotype was detected many times. V gene TRBV6-5 combines with J gene TRBJ1-1; a possible D gene is TRBD1 (5 bases). Germline CDR1 reads MNHEY; CDR2 reads SVGAGI. This CDR3 region has 11 residues. The V end lost 5 bases, the J end lost 4 bases, and 5 bases lay between the germline ends. The CDR3 loop reads CASSGGTEAFF. The CDR3 coding sequence is TGTGCCAGCAGTGGGGGCACTGAAGCTTTCTTT.

In this sample, this clonotype turned up a few times. The gene calls are TRBV23-1 and TRBJ2-6; 10 nucleotides line up with TRBD1. TRBV23-1 falls under the ORF class, with uncertain function. The CDR3 contains 17 residues. J lost 1 base, V lost 8 bases, and 8 bases had no gene match. CDR3: CASLPGQGNSGANVLTF. The CDR3 DNA follows: TGCGCCAGCTTGCCGGGACAGGGGAATTCTGGGGCCAACGTCCTGACTTTC.

Ten or more counts support this clonotype. V and J are TRBV25-1 and TRBJ2-2; D ambiguous. The V gene's germline CDR1 is MGHDK and CDR2 SYGVNS. The V end lost 4 bases, the J end lost 3 bases, and 6 bases lay between the germline ends. The CDR3 totals 13 residues. As DNA, the CDR3 is TGTGCCAGCAGTGGTCGTGACACCGGGGAGCTGTTTTTT. This gives the protein CASSGRDTGELFF.

In this sample, this clonotype turned up a few times. The chain recombines TRBV5-5 with TRBJ2-5; 8 bases fit TRBD1. Germline V gene lookup returns CDR1 SGHKS and CDR2 YYEKEE (reference sequence). With V trimmed by 6 bases and J by 4 bases, 17 bases remained unmatched. The CDR3 loop spans 17 amino acids. The CDR3 sequence: CASTPGRQGSLGETQYF. The CDR3 DNA reads as TGTGCCAGCACCCCAGGGAGACAGGGGAGTCTGGGAGAGACCCAGTACTTC.

There are many counts of this clonotype. The J gene is TRBJ2-7, the V gene TRBV4-3; 9 nucleotides match TRBD2. V lost 1 base, J lost 0 bases, and 1 base stayed unmatched. CDR3 length equals 15 residues. Germline V lookup: CDR1 LGHNA, CDR2 YSLEER. This CDR3 reads CASSQGLAVSYEQYF. The CDR3 DNA sequence: TGCGCCAGCAGCCAAGGACTAGCGGTCTCCTACGAGCAGTACTTC.

This clonotype was found many times. The chain combines TRBV5-6 with TRBJ2-5; TRBD2 matches at 9 bases. CDR1 and CDR2 from the germline V gene are SGHDT and YYEEEE. The V segment lost 4 bases and the J segment 0 bases; nucleotides outside the gene matches: 7. This CDR3 has 16 residues. CDR3 sequence (DNA): TGTGCCAGCAGCGTCCCCAGCGGGGGGTACCAAGAGACCCAGTACTTC. Encoded protein: CASSVPSGGYQETQYF.

This clonotype was picked up many times. The chain has TRBV6-9 and TRBJ2-7, with 8 positions matching TRBD2. This CDR3 is built from 14 residues. Unmatched junction bases numbered 8, after V lost 10 bases and J lost 0 bases. Per germline, CDR1 MNHGY and CDR2 SVAAGI. CDR3 sequence (DNA): TGTGCCATTCCAGGCGGGACTAGCTCCTACGAGCAGTACTTC. Protein sequence: CAIPGGTSSYEQYF.

This clonotype came up many times. The chain recombines TRBV5-6 with TRBJ2-5; 10 bases line up with TRBD1. The CDR3 covers 13 residues. Germline V gives CDR1 SGHDT, CDR2 YYEEEE. V shed 5 bases and J 4 bases; nucleotides not matched to a gene: 2. In DNA form, the CDR3 reads TGTGCCAGCAGTGGGACAGGGGCAGAGACCCAGTACTTC. Its protein product is CASSGTGAETQYF.

This clonotype was counted many times. The chain links TRBV7-9 to TRBJ2-7, with no clear D. V lost 4 bases and J 2 bases, leaving 12 bases between the germline ends. Germline assignment: CDR1 SEHNR and CDR2 FQNEAQ (reference sequence). The CDR3 spans 14 residues. The CDR3 sequence is CASSSPVEPYEQYV. CDR3 coding DNA: TGTGCCAGCAGCTCCCCGGTCGAGCCCTACGAGCAGTACGTC.

The chain joins TRBV6-2 or TRBV6-3 to TRBJ1-2; D may be TRBD1 (5 bases). Germline V lookup: CDR1 MNHEY, CDR2 SVGEGT. The ends were cut back, 0 bases at V and 3 bases at J, with 20 bases in the middle. This CDR3 region has 18 residues. The CDR3 DNA is TGTGCCAGCAGTTACTCGAACAGGATGTCGTATACGGACTATGGCTACACCTTC. It encodes CASSYSNRMSYTDYGYTF.

This clonotype was found many times. The chain carries TRBV29-1 and TRBJ2-2; TRBD1 is a possible D gene (6 bases). V was trimmed by 1 base and J by 2 bases, leaving 8 bases between them. The CDR3 is 14 residues long. Germline V gene lookup returns CDR1 SQVTM and CDR2 ANQGSEA. The CDR3 protein is CSVEGTENTGELFF. As DNA, the CDR3 is TGCAGCGTTGAAGGGACAGAAAACACCGGGGAGCTGTTTTTT.

This clonotype was counted a few times. The rearrangement links TRBV5-1 to TRBJ1-1; 9 nucleotides align to TRBD1. With V trimmed by 4 bases and J by 1 base, 5 bases remained unmatched. The CDR3 has 15 residues. Germline V CDR1 and CDR2: SGHRS, YFSETQ. The CDR3, as DNA: TGCGCCAGCAGCGGGACAGGGCGAACGAACACTGAAGCTTTCTTT. Encoded protein: CASSGTGRTNTEAFF.